This T cell receptor (beta chain) derives from a study of T cell responses to AZD1222 COVID-19 vaccine. General study points: Possibly, clonal diversity was underestimated; donors were largely white British and included more females. Without day 14 samples, only post-peak T cell repertoires were studied.

Here immunoSEQ multiplex PCR was the method, and the copy in TCRdb shows in-frame clones only, minus some. The sample has over 100,000 clones, approximately 90% seen once. This clone is labeled medium-sized. What it binds is not known. V gave up 0 bases and J gave up 5 bases, with 13 bases separating them. CDR3 length: 15 amino acids. Germline CDR1 ENHRY, CDR2 SYGVKD. The receptor was isolated from an adult in good health. The sample was peripheral blood, taken on day 0 of AZD1222 vaccination. The chain is built from TRBV10-3 and TRBJ2-5, with D possibly being TRBD2 (6 bases). In nucleotides, the CDR3 is TGTGCCATCAGTGAGTCGGGCGGGGCCGCCGAGACCCAGTACTTC. It is translated as CAISESGGAAETQYF.